These T cell receptor beta chains were read from a single sample in a study of EBV T-cell therapy then PD-1 blockade in nasopharyngeal carcinoma. No cognate antigen is known for these TCRs. Measured with immunoSEQ multiplex PCR; TCRdb has only the in-frame clones, and not every one. There are tens of thousands of clones in the sample; 70% to 85% occur only once, and 20% to 30% lies in the top ten. Sequenced here: CD8+ T cells from blood, sampled at day -245 from a patient whose treatment included autologous EBV-specific T cells and nivolumab. Receptors were obtained from a man between 35 and 55 years old with nasopharyngeal carcinoma. Both conserved end residues are part of each CDR3.

TRBJ2-3 | TRBV28 | CASSILAGATSTDTQYF
TRBJ2-5 | TRBV7-2 | CASSQNREGWETQYF
TRBJ1-1 | TRBV10-3 | CAISEESRNTEAFF
TRBJ2-5 | TRBV5-5 | CASSLGQLRETQYF
TRBJ2-1 | TRBV11-3 | CASSLIWQPYNEQFF
TRBJ1-2 | TRBV9 | CASSVGQDYGYTF
TRBJ1-2 | TRBV27 | CASSQGGGYTF
TRBJ1-2 | TRBV28 | CASWTGAGYGYTF
TRBJ1-3 | TRBV6-6 | CASTTAEAGNTIYF
TRBJ2-7 | TRBV14 | CASSQDLLRGQYF
TRBJ2-7 | TRBV6-5 | CASSYSAGESYEQYF
TRBJ1-6 | TRBV28 | CASTSYQGSYNSPLHF
TRBJ2-7 | TRBV6-2/TRBV6-3 | CASSYKAGLLDEQYF
TRBJ2-2 | TRBV27 | CASRYFRGDTGELFF
TRBJ2-7 | TRBV9 | CASSVRDSPYEQYF
TRBJ1-2 | TRBV7-9 | CASSSDRDVYGYTF
TRBJ1-5 | TRBV27 | CASSPGTVYSNQPQHF
TRBJ2-5 | TRBV4-1 | CASSQGTGGREETQYF
TRBJ2-7 | TRBV5-1 | CASSELFRQPNTYEQYF
TRBJ1-2 | TRBV14 | CASSQTGGGRYGYTF
TRBJ2-1 | TRBV6-4 | CASSESGGSYNEQFF
TRBJ2-7 | TRBV1 | CTSSQEDQAGACHEQYF
TRBJ1-1 | TRBV12-3/TRBV12-4 | CASSLGTGVEAFF
TRBJ1-2 | TRBV9 | CASGREFEGYTF
TRBJ2-7 | TRBV18 | CASSLDRPDYEQYF
TRBJ2-5 | TRBV9 | CASSVGSGGSQETQYF
TRBJ2-7 | TRBV7-9 | CASRQVDGYEQYF
TRBJ2-1 | TRBV29-1 | CSVGSYNEQFF
TRBJ2-7 | TRBV6-5 | CASSPRQGGAYEQYF
TRBJ2-5 | TRBV4-3 | CASSQKRGPLETQYF
TRBJ1-1 | TRBV7-9 | CASNGRENTEAFF
TRBJ1-2 | TRBV6-5 | CASKGVGHGYTF
TRBJ1-2 | TRBV5-1 | CASSLEAAPTYGYTF
TRBJ1-2 | TRBV4-1 | CASSQRFRDSGGYTF
TRBJ2-5 | TRBV20-1 | CSARDRLAGYF
TRBJ2-3 | TRBV2 | CASSPWTGITDTQYF
TRBJ1-5 | TRBV2 | CASSDGLEGYQPQHF
TRBJ1-1 | TRBV27 | CASSLLGITEAFF
TRBJ2-1 | TRBV6-2/TRBV6-3 | CASSYYHLGNEQFF
TRBJ2-7 | TRBV27 | CASSFGGSSYEQYF
TRBJ2-7 | TRBV27 | CASSFNGGRSYEQYF
TRBJ1-1 | TRBV6-4 | CASSESEGATEAFF